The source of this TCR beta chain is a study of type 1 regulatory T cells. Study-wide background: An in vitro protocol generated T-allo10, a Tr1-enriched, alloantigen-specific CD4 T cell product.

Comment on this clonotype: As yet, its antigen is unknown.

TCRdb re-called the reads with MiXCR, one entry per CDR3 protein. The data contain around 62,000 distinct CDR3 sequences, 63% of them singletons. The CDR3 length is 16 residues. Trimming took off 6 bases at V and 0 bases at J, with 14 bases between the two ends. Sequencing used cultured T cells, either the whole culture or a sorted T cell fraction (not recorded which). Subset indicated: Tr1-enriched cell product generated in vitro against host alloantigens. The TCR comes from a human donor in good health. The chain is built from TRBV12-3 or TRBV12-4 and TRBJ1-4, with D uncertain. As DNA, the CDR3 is TGTGCCAGCAGGGCACGCGGGCTGACAACTAATGAAAAACTGTTTTTT. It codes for CASRARGLTTNEKLFF.